The 10 T cell receptor beta chains in this list originate from one sample, sequenced in a study of CD8 T cells in ankylosing spondylitis. Via MiXCR, TCRdb re-called the 5' RACE reads, giving one row per CDR3 protein. Here the sample spans some 330,000 distinct CDR3 sequences, approximately 8.2% being singletons. Notes on the study in general: Within ankylosing spondylitis blood, a TCR beta motif made up of several highly homologous variants appeared to be characteristic.

Their antigens are not known. The specimen was blood, either unsorted or a sorted T cell fraction (not recorded which). The receptors stem from a male donor with ankylosing spondylitis.

This sequence joins TRBV4-3 and TRBJ2-7; maybe TRBD2 (5 bases). V was trimmed by 1 base and J by 4 bases, leaving 14 bases between them. Germline V gene data show CDR1 as LGHNA and CDR2 as YSLEER. CDR3 length equals 15 residues. The CDR3 DNA is TGCGCCAGCAGCCAAGCAGCGGACCTGGGGTACGAGCAGTACTTC. The encoded protein is CASSQAADLGYEQYF.

This chain uses TRBV11-1 with TRBJ1-1, with 10 bases identical to TRBD1. The J segment lost 0 bases and the V segment lost 5 bases, leaving 6 bases of the junction unmatched. Germline loops: CDR1 SGHAT, CDR2 FQDESV (reference sequence). This CDR3 spans 16 amino acids. The CDR3 loop reads CASSVTGGGMNTEAFF. The CDR3 region has the DNA TGTGCCAGCAGCGTGACAGGGGGCGGAATGAACACTGAAGCTTTCTTT.

The sample holds a few counts of this clonotype. This sequence joins TRBV29-1 and TRBJ2-7, with TRBD2 identical over 8 bases. Trimming took 3 bases from V and 0 from J; bases not matched to a gene: 4. The CDR3 extends over 14 amino acids. From germline, CDR1 is SQVTM and CDR2 ANQGSEA. This CDR3 is CSVERAGGSYEQYF. DNA of the CDR3: TGCAGCGTTGAGCGGGCGGGAGGCTCCTACGAGCAGTACTTC.

The chain employs TRBV7-2 and TRBJ1-2; TRBD1 agrees at 7 bases. J was trimmed by 2 bases and V by 5 bases; bases with no gene match: 2. Germline V gene lookup returns CDR1 SGHTA and CDR2 FQGNSA. This CDR3 has 13 amino acids. The DNA for the CDR3 is TGTGCCAGCAGCAAGGACAGGAACTATGGCTACACCTTC. This sequence encodes CASSKDRNYGYTF.

This clonotype was counted between two and nine times. This chain uses TRBV5-1 with TRBJ2-1; 7 bases fit TRBD2. V dropped 0 bases and J dropped 0; count of bases not matched to a gene: 6. Germline V gene lookup returns CDR1 SGHRS and CDR2 YFSETQ. The CDR3 runs to 17 residues. In DNA form, the CDR3 reads TGCGCCAGCAGCTTGGGGGAGGGAGGTAGCTCCTACAATGAGCAGTTCTTC. It yields the protein CASSLGEGGSSYNEQFF. The whole variable domain, filled in from reference TRBV5-1 and TRBJ2-1, reads KAGVTQTPRYLIKTRGQQVTLSCSPISGHRSVSWYQQTPGQGLQFLFEYFSETQRNKGNFPGRFSGRQFSNSRSEMNVSTLELGDSALYLCASSLGEGGSSYNEQFFGPGTRLTVL.

This clonotype was picked up many times. The rearrangement uses TRBV7-3 and TRBJ2-7, with 10 bases identical to TRBD1. Germline V lookup: CDR1 SGHTA, CDR2 FQGTGA. This CDR3 is built from 15 residues. V trimming: 6 bases; J trimming: 4 bases; junction bases outside the gene matches: 9. The CDR3 protein is CASRLPGQGKYEQYF. The CDR3 region has the DNA TGTGCCAGCAGACTACCGGGACAGGGGAAATACGAGCAGTACTTC.

This clonotype was seen ten or more times. The CDR3 protein is CASSFLHGSKNIQYF. Written as DNA, the CDR3 is TGTGCCAGCAGCTTCCTCCATGGTTCCAAAAACATTCAGTACTTC. The J gene is TRBJ2-4, the V gene TRBV5-5; D remains unclear. The V and J ends lost 2 bases and 2 bases respectively, with 11 bases between them. Germline CDR1 is SGHKS and CDR2 is YYEKEE (reference sequence). The CDR3 loop spans 15 amino acids.

This clonotype showed up just a few times. The chain joins TRBV28 to TRBJ2-7, with TRBD2 identical over 10 bases. The CDR3 runs to 16 residues. V lost 8 bases, J lost 3 bases, and 13 bases stayed unmatched. The germline V gene encodes CDR1 MDHEN and CDR2 SYDVKM. Written as DNA, the CDR3 is TGTGCCAGCGACGGGGTAGCGGGAGGTCTACACTACGAGCAGTACTTC. Translated: CASDGVAGGLHYEQYF.

The rearrangement joins TRBV5-8 to TRBJ2-1; D is unclear. V was pared by 7 bases and J by 5 bases, with 16 bases between. Germline V gene lookup returns CDR1 SGHTS and CDR2 YDEGEE. This CDR3 region has 14 residues. The CDR3 DNA reads TGTGCCAGCTTATTGGGCGGTGAAGACAATGAGCAGTTCTTC. Translated: CASLLGGEDNEQFF.

This clonotype was recorded at least ten times. This chain joins TRBV28 and TRBJ2-1, with D perhaps TRBD2 (5 bases). This CDR3 region has 16 residues. V lost 5 bases, J lost 0 bases, and 14 bases lay in between. Germline values: CDR1 MDHEN, CDR2 SYDVKM. CDR3 loop: CASSTPEGSSYNEQFF. The CDR3 DNA reads as TGTGCCAGCAGTACCCCAGAGGGATCCTCCTACAATGAGCAGTTCTTC.